These T cell receptor beta chains were read from a single sample in a study of T cell changes during pregnancy in multiple sclerosis. Here immunoSEQ multiplex PCR was the method, and the copy in TCRdb shows in-frame clones only, minus some. Of about 66,000 clones in the sample, roughly 90% were seen once. Sequencing was performed on CD8+ T cells from peripheral blood mononuclear cells, taken before pregnancy. All receptors come from a female donor with multiple sclerosis, enrolled in a pregnancy study. CDR3s leave out the opening cysteine and the closing phenylalanine or tryptophan.

j_call v_call cdr3_aa
TRBJ2-1 TRBV5-1 ASSPGQGDEQF
TRBJ1-1 TRBV19 ASSTPQQGEGTEAF
TRBJ1-1 TRBV5-6 ASSLERDNTEAF
TRBJ2-1 TRBV7-9 ASSHTLSSYNEQF
TRBJ2-6 TRBV7-2 ASSLYGKGSSGANVLT
TRBJ1-4 TRBV11-2 ASSLRRAGGEKLF
TRBJ1-6 TRBV7-2 ASRIQGVDFNSPLH
TRBJ2-1 TRBV27 ASSLSGGYNEQF
TRBJ1-3 TRBV21-1 ASSSLRQGGSSGNTIY
TRBJ2-3 TRBV2 ASSDRRESTDTQY
TRBJ1-3 TRBV6-5 ASRPGSSGNTIY
TRBJ1-1 TRBV9 ASRQDSSNTEAF
TRBJ2-1 TRBV13 ASSLAGANEQF
TRBJ1-2 TRBV11-2 ASSKQASYGYT
TRBJ1-1 TRBV5-4 ASSLNRRDTEAF
TRBJ1-2 TRBV9 ASSATGAQEPAGYGYT
TRBJ2-1 TRBV7-6 ASSRLAGGYEQF
TRBJ2-7 TRBV2 ASSEPGLTYEQY
TRBJ2-2 TRBV11-3 ASSLGQNTGELF
TRBJ1-6 TRBV6-5 ASSYSMAGDNSPLH
TRBJ1-6 TRBV27 ASSPGTGAGSPLH
TRBJ2-3 TRBV29-1 SVAPTGGPSTDTQY
TRBJ2-1 TRBV29-1 SVEDLGQF
TRBJ1-6 TRBV7-9 ASSGQGSAYNSPLH
TRBJ2-1 TRBV13 ASSLGGVNEQF
TRBJ2-2 TRBV11-2 ASIRAGELF
TRBJ1-1 TRBV5-1 ASSLDPGPDSF
TRBJ1-1 TRBV5-1 ASSHARDTEAF
TRBJ1-5 TRBV11-2 ASSLEGAMNQPQH
TRBJ2-7 TRBV4-1 ASSQVPGSGNEQY
TRBJ2-1 TRBV6-1 ASRMLAGGPYEQF
TRBJ2-2 TRBV2 ASNQGSAGELF
TRBJ2-7 TRBV25-1 ASSGHEGVLSYEQY
TRBJ2-7 TRBV6-1 ASSGGTSGGYEQY
TRBJ2-5 TRBV13 ASSLAQRQETQY
TRBJ2-1 TRBV5-1 ASSHPSSVEQF
TRBJ2-5 TRBV4-1 ASSSSSIEETQY
TRBJ1-2 TRBV29-1 SALPGTGGVGGYT
TRBJ2-7 TRBV21-1 ASSKAQIAASRARYEQY
TRBJ1-2 TRBV10-3 AISELEGGYT
TRBJ2-2 TRBV11-1 ASSFGGPGELF
TRBJ1-2 TRBV21-1 ASSKNSLQRIYGYT
TRBJ1-1 TRBV11-2 ASSHPPDRVAEAF
TRBJ2-4 TRBV27 ASSPMGRTAKNIQY
TRBJ1-5 TRBV5-7 ASSLAHHPTQH
TRBJ1-4 TRBV9 ASSISGVANEKLF
TRBJ1-2 TRBV19 ASTPSTADNYGYT
TRBJ2-5 TRBV11-2 ASSLGAGGMETQY